The clone carrying this T cell receptor (beta chain) turned up a few times. The target antigen is unknown. The sample is drawn from a study of T-cell memory formation after mild COVID-19. The wider study: The two donors had largely donor-specific TCR clusters.

The trim removed 0 bases at V and 5 bases at J, leaving 2 bases unmatched. There are 14 residues in the CDR3. Germline V gene sequence: CDR1 SGHNT, CDR2 YYREEE (reference sequence). TCRdb itself ran the 5' RACE reads through MiXCR, one entry per CDR3 protein. The data show over 450,000 distinct CDR3 sequences, with about 20% seen just once and roughly an eighth held by the top ten. Whole-study findings and limits: Clones that got smaller from day 15 to 85 had even CD4/CD8, while clones growing later tipped toward CD4+. The appearance of some responding clones in pre-infection memory suggested that cross-reactive memory joined.

The sample was PBMCs or a T cell subset sorted from them (not recorded which). The J gene is TRBJ2-7, the V gene TRBV5-4; 10 bases are a match to TRBD1. This TCR derives from an adult woman who had mild COVID-19 (a few samples of this study predate the infection). Cell type and time point are not known. CDR3 coding DNA: TGTGCCAGCAGCTTGGCTGGACAGGGGGACGAGCAGTACTTC. Amino acid sequence: CASSLAGQGDEQYF.